This paragraph reports one T cell receptor (beta chain). The CDR3 sequence is 12 residues long. Per the germline V gene, CDR1 is SGHRS and CDR2 is YFSETQ. Trimming left V 3 bases short and J 7 bases short, with 10 bases between. This entry belongs to a study of blood T cell repertoires in COVID-19. Study-level background: The samples span acute and convalescent COVID-19 from the United States, Italy and Spain. In each case, the material was cDNA or gDNA derived from T cells, B-cell-depleted T cells, or PBMCs.

Everyone who took part was roughly 18 to 90 years old, and they came from 24 US areas. In the original processing: Reference gene primer amplification gave nucleated cell count estimates. The method was immunoSEQ multiplex PCR; TCRdb's version includes in-frame clones alone and lacks a portion of them. For V, J and clone size, that table is used; D and trimming come from the DNA. The profile shows 300,000 to 500,000 clones, roughly 90% of them singletons. This TCR came from a woman in her thirties or forties with acute COVID-19. The chain carries TRBV5-1 and TRBJ2-5; D remains unclear. The sample comprised PBMCs or T cells enriched from blood (not recorded which). The CDR3 coding sequence is TGCGCCAGCAGCTCAGAGTCGGGGACCCAGTACTTC. The encoded protein is CASSSESGTQYF.